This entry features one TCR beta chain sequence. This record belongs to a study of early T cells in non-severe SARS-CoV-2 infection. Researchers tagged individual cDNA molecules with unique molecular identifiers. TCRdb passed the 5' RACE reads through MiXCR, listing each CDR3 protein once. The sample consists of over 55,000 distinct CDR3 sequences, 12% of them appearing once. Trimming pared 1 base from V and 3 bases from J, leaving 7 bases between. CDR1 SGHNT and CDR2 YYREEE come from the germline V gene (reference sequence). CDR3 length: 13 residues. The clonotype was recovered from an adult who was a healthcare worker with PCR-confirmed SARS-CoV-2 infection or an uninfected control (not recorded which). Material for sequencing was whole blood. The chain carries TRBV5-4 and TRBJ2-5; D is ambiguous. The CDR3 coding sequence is TGTGCCAGCAGCTTGCCAGGAAAAGAGACCCAGTACTTC. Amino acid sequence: CASSLPGKETQYF.